The entry below describes one TCR beta chain. The antigen remains undetermined. The sample is drawn from a study of radiation and T cells in renal cell carcinoma. General observations from the study: From baseline, blood top tumor clonotypes peaked at 2 weeks post-radiation.

Data came from immunoSEQ multiplex PCR; TCRdb stores just in-frame clones and leaves some out. Of about 140,000 clones in the sample, around four fifths were seen once. The time point: baseline pretreatment blood. Stated treatment: 15 Gy SBRT to primary tumor, nephrectomy 4 weeks later. Blood was sampled at baseline, 2 weeks and 4 weeks after SBRT. The germline V gene has CDR1 SGHRS and CDR2 YFSETQ. V was pared by 5 bases and J by 5 bases, with 11 bases between. The CDR3 totals 13 residues. This TCR derives from a woman between 50 and 59 years old with renal cell carcinoma. Sample: blood, taken from a patient whose treatment included radiotherapy and nephrectomy. The chain recombines TRBV5-1 with TRBJ1-5; possible D gene TRBD1, 5 bases. CDR3 protein: CASRGGSDQPQHF. CDR3 nucleotide sequence: TGCGCCAGCAGGGGGGGGTCCGATCAGCCCCAGCATTTT. Filled out from reference TRBV5-1 and TRBJ1-5, the complete variable domain reads KAGVTQTPRYLIKTRGQQVTLSCSPISGHRSVSWYQQTPGQGLQFLFEYFSETQRNKGNFPGRFSGRQFSNSRSEMNVSTLELGDSALYLCASRGGSDQPQHFGDGTRLSIL.